This T cell receptor beta chain originates from a study of post-analysis software for immune sequencing data. General observations from the study: Several TRBV segments occurring more often in patients than controls included TRBV5-6, TRBV5-1 and TRBV20-1.

Unique molecular identifiers were built into the TCR beta cDNA libraries. TCRdb reprocessed the PCR reads with MiXCR, giving one entry per CDR3 protein. This table has about 820,000 distinct CDR3 sequences, roughly half appearing once. This clonotype is a singleton in its sample. No antigen is known for it. Germline V gene lookup returns CDR1 SGHVS and CDR2 FQNEAQ. V lost 5 bases to trimming and J lost 1 base; unmatched junction nucleotides: 6. CDR3 length: 15 amino acids. This clonotype was sampled from a girl aged 5-17 years with multiple sclerosis. V and J are TRBV7-8 and TRBJ2-7; 9 nucleotides align to TRBD2. Sequenced material: blood. CDR3 in amino acids: CASSPSGLASYEQYF. DNA for the CDR3: TGTGCCAGCAGCCCATCGGGACTAGCTTCCTACGAGCAGTACTTC.